This passage covers 14 T cell receptor beta chains from one sample sequenced in a study of T-cell reconstitution after alpha-beta-depleted transplantation in children. TCRbeta library construction was performed incorporating unique molecular identifiers. TCRdb reanalysed the PCR reads using MiXCR and keeps one entry per CDR3 protein. The sample consists of about 580,000 distinct CDR3 sequences, around 23% of them appearing once. This specimen consisted of PBMCs, mostly from graft donor cells, obtained 360 days after TCRalphabeta/CD19-depleted stem cell transplant. The source is a boy younger than two who had a stem cell transplant for acute myeloid leukemia, so the T cells may come from the graft donor.

This clonotype was counted only a few times. The chain couples TRBV20-1 to TRBJ1-1; D ambiguous. The germline V gene encodes CDR1 DFQATT and CDR2 SNEGSKA (reference sequence). V was cut by 7 bases and J by 3 bases, with 9 bases left in between. This CDR3 region has 11 residues. This CDR3 reads CSVIVDTEAFF. CDR3 bases: TGCAGTGTGATCGTGGACACTGAAGCTTTCTTT.

The chain is built from TRBV7-9 and TRBJ2-7; 7 positions agree with TRBD1. CDR3 length: 16 amino acids. Per the germline V gene, CDR1 is SEHNR and CDR2 is FQNEAQ (reference sequence). V lost 3 bases and J lost 2; bases outside the gene matches: 10. The CDR3 DNA sequence: TGTGCCAGCAGCTTTACGTCGGACAGGCAACCCTACGAGCAGTACTTC. Residues: CASSFTSDRQPYEQYF. The entire variable domain, with the rest obtained from reference TRBV7-9 and TRBJ2-7, is as follows: DTGVSQNPRHKITKRGQNVTFRCDPISEHNRLYWYRQTLGQGPEFLTYFQNEAQLEKSRLLSDRFSAERPKGSFSTLEIQRTEQGDSAMYLCASSFTSDRQPYEQYFGPGTRLTVT.

The V gene is TRBV12-5, the J gene TRBJ1-5; D call uncertain. Germline CDR1 is LGHNT and CDR2 is FRNRAP. The CDR3 length is 13 residues. Trimming removed 6 bases at V and 7 bases at J, with 13 bases between. The CDR3 sequence is CASGEGGWQPQHF. The CDR3 DNA follows: TGTGCTAGTGGGGAGGGAGGTTGGCAGCCCCAGCATTTT. The full variable domain, rest sourced from reference TRBV12-5 and TRBJ1-5, is DARVTQTPRHKVTEMGQEVTMRCQPILGHNTVFWYRQTMMQGLELLAYFRNRAPLDDSGMPKDRFSAEMPDATLATLKIQPSEPRDSAVYFCASGEGGWQPQHFGDGTRLSIL.

This clonotype appeared a single time. The genes are TRBV2 and TRBJ2-1; D may be TRBD2 (5 bases). CDR1 and CDR2 (germline): SNHLY, FYNNEI. The CDR3 loop spans 12 amino acids. The V and J ends lost 5 bases and 4 bases respectively, with 6 bases between them. The CDR3 is CASSWRYNEQFF. Here the CDR3 DNA reads TGTGCCAGCAGTTGGAGGTACAATGAGCAGTTCTTC.

This clonotype was detected a few times. This sequence joins TRBV7-9 and TRBJ2-5; 8 bases match TRBD1. Germline V CDR1 and CDR2: SEHNR, FQNEAQ (reference sequence). The CDR3 runs to 15 residues. After removal of 5 bases from V and 5 bases from J, the junction contained 10 bases not matched to a gene. This CDR3 reads CASSPRTGSGETQYF. The CDR3 DNA reads TGTGCCAGCAGCCCAAGGACAGGGTCAGGGGAGACCCAGTACTTC. Complete variable domain (other parts from reference TRBV7-9 and TRBJ2-5): DTGVSQNPRHKITKRGQNVTFRCDPISEHNRLYWYRQTLGQGPEFLTYFQNEAQLEKSRLLSDRFSAERPKGSFSTLEIQRTEQGDSAMYLCASSPRTGSGETQYFGPGTRLLVL.

With respect to this clonotype: This may stem from a read error, because a much larger clone lies one nucleotide away. The J gene is TRBJ2-1, the V gene TRBV2; D perhaps matches TRBD2 (7 bases). Germline CDR1 reads SNHLY; CDR2 reads FYNNEI. CDR3 length: 19 residues. Here the CDR3 reads CTSSPFLPRGGAWHNEQFF. CDR3 DNA sequence: TGTACCAGCAGTCCATTTCTCCCTCGCGGGGGCGCTTGGCACAATGAGCAGTTCTTC.

This clonotype was counted at least ten times. The V and J genes are TRBV7-9 and TRBJ2-1, with D possibly TRBD1 on 6 matching bases. CDR1 is SEHNR, CDR2 FQNEAQ, per germline (reference sequence). The V end lost 5 bases, the J end lost 0 bases, and 17 bases lay between the germline ends. There are 17 residues in the CDR3. This CDR3 is CASSPAQGKHSYNEQFF. DNA of the CDR3: TGTGCCAGCAGCCCCGCCCAGGGGAAACACTCCTACAATGAGCAGTTCTTC. Looking up the rest from reference TRBV7-9 and TRBJ2-1 gives the full variable domain: DTGVSQNPRHKITKRGQNVTFRCDPISEHNRLYWYRQTLGQGPEFLTYFQNEAQLEKSRLLSDRFSAERPKGSFSTLEIQRTEQGDSAMYLCASSPAQGKHSYNEQFFGPGTRLTVL.

The rearrangement uses TRBV6-5 and TRBJ2-1; D is unresolved. Looked up from germline, CDR1 is MNHEY and CDR2 is SVGAGI. This CDR3 is built from 14 residues. Trimming left V 2 bases short and J 8 bases short, with 13 bases between. CDR3 loop: CASSYVRKVHEQFF. CDR3 nucleotides: TGTGCCAGCAGTTACGTCCGTAAAGTCCATGAGCAGTTCTTC.

This clonotype was observed a few times. The J gene is TRBJ2-3, the V gene TRBV18; 7 nucleotides match TRBD1. The length of the CDR3 is 14 residues. The germline CDR1 and CDR2 sequences are KGHSH and LQKENI. With V trimmed by 4 bases and J by 3 bases, 4 bases remained unmatched. The DNA of the CDR3 is TGTGCCAGCTCACAAGAGACAGGGACAGATACGCAGTATTTT. Translated, it gives CASSQETGTDTQYF.

This chain uses TRBV6-5 with TRBJ1-2, with 10 bases aligning to TRBD1. CDR1 and CDR2 (germline): MNHEY, SVGAGI. With V trimmed by 0 bases and J by 5 bases, 3 bases remained unmatched. The CDR3 has 15 amino acids. CDR3 in DNA: TGTGCCAGCAGTTACTCGATGGGACAGGGGTATGGCTACACCTTC. Encoded protein: CASSYSMGQGYGYTF.

The V gene is TRBV18, the J gene TRBJ1-5, with unresolved D. Germline CDR1 and CDR2: KGHSH and LQKENI. The CDR3 spans 12 residues. Deletions cut 2 bases from V and 6 bases from J, with 5 bases between. The CDR3 DNA is TGTGCCAGCTCACCAGGGAGTCAGCCCCAGCATTTT. Translated, it gives CASSPGSQPQHF.

This clonotype was counted ten times or more. The DNA of the CDR3 is TGTGCCAGCATGACCTCCTGGACAGGGGGCACAGATACGCAGTATTTT. Protein: CASMTSWTGGTDTQYF. The V call is TRBV28, the J call TRBJ2-3; 9 positions agree with TRBD1. Trimming at V came to 7 bases and at J to 1 base, leaving 9 bases not matched to a gene. The length of the CDR3 is 16 residues. Germline V CDR1 and CDR2: MDHEN, SYDVKM. Full variable domain (remainder filled in from reference TRBV28 and TRBJ2-3): DVKVTQSSRYLVKRTGEKVFLECVQDMDHENMFWYRQDPGLGLRLIYFSYDVKMKEKGDIPEGYSVSREKKERFSLILESASTNQTSMYLCASMTSWTGGTDTQYFGPGTRLTVL.

The chain carries TRBV15 and TRBJ2-3; D not resolved. This CDR3 region has 12 residues. V was trimmed by 3 bases and J by 3 bases, leaving 4 bases between them. Germline CDR1 reads LNHNV; CDR2 reads YYDKDF (reference sequence). The CDR3 loop reads CATSSSTDTQYF. CDR3 bases: TGTGCCACCAGCAGTTCGACAGATACGCAGTATTTT.

The V gene is TRBV23-1, the J gene TRBJ2-7; tentative D call: TRBD1 (6 bases). TRBV23-1 falls under the ORF class, with uncertain function. V dropped 4 bases and J dropped 3 bases, with 19 bases sitting between them. This CDR3 spans 16 amino acids. DNA for the CDR3: TGCGCCAGCAGTCTAAAGGACAGATACTACCTCTACGAGCAGTACGTC. Translated, it gives CASSLKDRYYLYEQYV.